Listed below are T cell receptor beta chains from one sample, sequenced in a study of shared clonotypes between healthy human individuals. This table comes from immunoSEQ multiplex PCR, and its TCRdb copy is limited to in-frame clones, with some not included. The sample has some 200,000 clones, 65% seen once. Sequenced input: memory CD4+ T cells sorted from blood. These receptors originate from a man younger than 40 in good health. Each CDR3 is given with its conserved first and last residue. The D gene is left open where the match is weak. A row's size may be missing; if present it is once, few, many or a size class.

CDR3nt	CDR3aa	d_gene	j_gene	abundance	len	v_gene
TGTGCCAGCAGTGAGTTGGCCCCAGTGGGCGAGCAGTACTTC	CASSELAPVGEQYF	NA	TRBJ2-7	few	14	TRBV2
TGTGCCAGCAGCTACCCGGGACAGGGGTCCTACGAGCAGTACTTC	CASSYPGQGSYEQYF	TRBD1	TRBJ2-7	NA	15	TRBV5-3
TGTGCCAGCAGCTATCCAGTGCCATCCGTCTCCTACGAGCAGTACTTC	CASSYPVPSVSYEQYF	NA	TRBJ2-7	NA	16	TRBV7-8
TGTGCCAGCAGCTTATTAGTGGGGGGCTCCTACGAGCAGTACTTC	CASSLLVGGSYEQYF	NA	TRBJ2-7	few	15	TRBV7-9
TGTGCCAGCAGCTCCCAGGTGACTAGCACAGATACGCAGTATTTT	CASSSQVTSTDTQYF	NA	TRBJ2-3	NA	15	TRBV7-8
TGTGCCAGCAGTGTTTCTAGCGGGAGTGGGACAGATACGCAGTATTTT	CASSVSSGSGTDTQYF	TRBD2	TRBJ2-3	NA	16	TRBV6-1
TGTGCCAGCAGTGAAGAAGGAGGAAATCAGCCCCAGCATTTT	CASSEEGGNQPQHF	NA	TRBJ1-5	NA	14	TRBV6-1
TGTGCCAGCAGCCTTAGCGGGACCTCCTACAATGAGCAGTTCTTC	CASSLSGTSYNEQFF	TRBD2	TRBJ2-1	once	15	TRBV11-3
TGTGCCAGCAGAGGGACAGATGCAACTAATGAAAAACTGTTTTTT	CASRGTDATNEKLFF	TRBD1	TRBJ1-4	NA	15	TRBV28
TGTGCCTGGAGTGGGCAGCTCGGGACTAGCGGGAGGCTACTTTTCTACAATGAGCAGTTCTTC	CAWSGQLGTSGRLLFYNEQFF	TRBD2	TRBJ2-1	NA	21	TRBV30
TGTGCCAGCAGTGATGGGACGGATAGCAATCAGCCCCAGCATTTT	CASSDGTDSNQPQHF	NA	TRBJ1-5	once	15	TRBV6-1
TGTGCCATCAGGACAGGGTCTGGAAACACCATATATTTT	CAIRTGSGNTIYF	TRBD1	TRBJ1-3	few	13	TRBV10-3
TGTGCCAGCAGTTTATCGCAGACTAGCGCGTACAATGAGCAGTTCTTC	CASSLSQTSAYNEQFF	TRBD2	TRBJ2-1	NA	16	TRBV27
TGCGCCAGCAGCTTGGAAGCCCGCAGGGTGGGAACTGAAGCTTTCTTT	CASSLEARRVGTEAFF	NA	TRBJ1-1	NA	16	TRBV5-1
TGTGCCAGCAGCTGGGGACAGGGGGCAATCGAGCAGTACTTC	CASSWGQGAIEQYF	TRBD1	TRBJ2-7	once	14	TRBV7-6
TGTGCCAGCAGCCCTCGGACAGGGGGCATCTCCGGGGCCAACGTCCCGACTTTC	CASSPRTGGISGANVPTF	TRBD1	TRBJ2-6	NA	18	TRBV6-4
TGTGCCAGCAGTTTACCAGGGGAGGCTAATGAAAAACTGTTTTTT	CASSLPGEANEKLFF	NA	TRBJ1-4	NA	15	TRBV28
TGTGCCACCAGCAGGTACAATGAGCAGTTCTTC	CATSRYNEQFF	NA	TRBJ2-1	NA	11	TRBV15
TGTGCCAGCAGTTTAAACAATGTACAGGGGGCGCCCACTGAAGCTTTCTTT	CASSLNNVQGAPTEAFF	TRBD1	TRBJ1-1	NA	17	TRBV27
TGTGCCAGCAGTTATGGCGTAAATAGCAATCAGCCCCAGCATTTT	CASSYGVNSNQPQHF	NA	TRBJ1-5	NA	15	TRBV27
TGTGCCAGCTCACCACGTGCGGGAAACACCATATATTTT	CASSPRAGNTIYF	NA	TRBJ1-3	few	13	TRBV18
TGTGCCAGCAGAGCCGGTGGCACCTACAATGAGCAGTTCTTC	CASRAGGTYNEQFF	NA	TRBJ2-1	NA	14	TRBV7-6
TGTGCCAGCAGCTTGGTGGGACAGGGGGCCGATACGCAGTATTTT	CASSLVGQGADTQYF	TRBD1	TRBJ2-3	NA	15	TRBV5-6
TGTGCCAGCAGGGACGGTAGCAATCAGCCCCAGCATTTT	CASRDGSNQPQHF	NA	TRBJ1-5	NA	13	TRBV28
TGTGCCAGCAGCTTGGAAAGGGGAGAGCAGTACTTC	CASSLERGEQYF	NA	TRBJ2-7	NA	12	TRBV5-6
TGTGCCACCAGCAGATACGACACCGGGGAGCTGTTTTTT	CATSRYDTGELFF	NA	TRBJ2-2	NA	13	TRBV15
TGTGCCAGCAGTTACCAGGGTGGCTACACCTTC	CASSYQGGYTF	NA	TRBJ1-2	NA	11	TRBV6-5
TGTGCCAGTAATCCCCCGGGGACACACCTGGGCGAGCAGTACTTC	CASNPPGTHLGEQYF	NA	TRBJ2-7	NA	15	TRBV19
TGTGCCAGCAGCTTTAGCACAGCTAACTATGGCTACACCTTC	CASSFSTANYGYTF	NA	TRBJ1-2	NA	14	TRBV7-2
TGTGCCAGCAGCTCTTACGGCCAGGCTATAGGTTCCTACGAGCAGTACTTC	CASSSYGQAIGSYEQYF	NA	TRBJ2-7	NA	17	TRBV11-2
TGCGCCAGCAGCTTGGGCCCGGGACAGAGATACAATGAGCAGTTCTTC	CASSLGPGQRYNEQFF	TRBD1	TRBJ2-1	few	16	TRBV5-1
TGCGCCAGCAGCTCGTGGACAGGGGGGTTCTATGAGCAGTTCTTC	CASSSWTGGFYEQFF	TRBD1	TRBJ2-1	NA	15	TRBV5-1
TGTGCCAGCAGGCACGGAACTAGGGTCGGCGAGCAGTACTTC	CASRHGTRVGEQYF	NA	TRBJ2-7	once	14	TRBV28
TGTGCCAGCAGGTTGACAGGGGCCAACACCGGGGAGCTGTTTTTT	CASRLTGANTGELFF	TRBD1	TRBJ2-2	NA	15	TRBV28
TGTGCCAGCAGTGACGATGAGCGCGGCGCTAGCACAGATACGCAGTATTTT	CASSDDERGASTDTQYF	NA	TRBJ2-3	NA	17	TRBV6-1
TGTGCCAGATCAACATTAGCGGGCTCCGGGGAGCTGTTTTTT	CARSTLAGSGELFF	TRBD2	TRBJ2-2	NA	14	TRBV2
TGCGCCAGCAGCCAAGACCCGGGCGGCATCTATGGCTACACCTTC	CASSQDPGGIYGYTF	NA	TRBJ1-2	NA	15	TRBV4-3
TGTGCCACCGCGGGGACCTCCTACGAGCAGTACTTC	CATAGTSYEQYF	NA	TRBJ2-7	NA	12	TRBV10-3
TGTGCCAGCAGAATGGGACAGCTAAAACTGTTTTTT	CASRMGQLKLFF	TRBD1	TRBJ1-4	NA	12	TRBV28
TGTGCCAGTAAAATAGCTGTACAAGACAATGAGCAGTTCTTC	CASKIAVQDNEQFF	NA	TRBJ2-1	NA	14	TRBV19
TGTGCCAGCAGCTCAAAAAGGATTTATAGCAATCAGCCCCAGCATTTT	CASSSKRIYSNQPQHF	NA	TRBJ1-5	NA	16	TRBV14